This TCR beta chain is drawn from a study of identical twins. Whole-study results and caveats: Excess twin sharing in beta out-of-frame sequences was weaker. Fewer insertions marked abundant cord blood beta clonotypes; young adult naive trended weakly, memory not at all.

This CDR3 is 14 amino acids long. Trimming took 2 bases from V and 1 from J, leaving 9 bases between them. Germline-derived CDR1 and CDR2 are MNHEY and SVGAGI. TCRdb reanalysed the 5' RACE reads using MiXCR and keeps one entry per CDR3 protein. The top ten hold around 3.1% of the sample, which has 570,000 or so distinct CDR3 sequences, roughly 9.9% seen once. This clonotype was counted ten times or more. The antigen is undetermined. Healthy Caucasians supplied all donations. These same data were also listed under a study on yellow fever vaccine responses in identical twins. That paper adds: Twins' vaccine T cell responses were reported to seem partly convergent and partly personalized.

This rearrangement joins TRBV6-5 to TRBJ2-7, with D uncertain. The sequence derives from a woman between 18 and 29 years old in good health. Sequenced material: PBMCs. Here the CDR3 reads CASSYGDGSYEQYF. The CDR3 DNA reads as TGTGCCAGCAGTTACGGTGACGGATCCTACGAGCAGTACTTC.